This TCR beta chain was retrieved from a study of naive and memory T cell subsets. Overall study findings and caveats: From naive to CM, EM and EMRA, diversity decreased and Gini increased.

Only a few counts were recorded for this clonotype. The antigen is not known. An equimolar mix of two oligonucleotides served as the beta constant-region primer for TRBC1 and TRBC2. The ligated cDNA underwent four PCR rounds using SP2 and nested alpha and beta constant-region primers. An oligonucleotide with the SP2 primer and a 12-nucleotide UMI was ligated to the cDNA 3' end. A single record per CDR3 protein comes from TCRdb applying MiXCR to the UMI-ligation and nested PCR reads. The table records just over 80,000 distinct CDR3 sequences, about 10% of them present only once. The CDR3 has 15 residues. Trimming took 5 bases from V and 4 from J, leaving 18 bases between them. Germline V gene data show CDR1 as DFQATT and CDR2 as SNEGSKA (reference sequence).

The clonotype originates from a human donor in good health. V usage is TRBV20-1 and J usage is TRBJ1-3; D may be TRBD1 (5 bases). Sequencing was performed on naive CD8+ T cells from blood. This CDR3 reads CSAEMGLGAGNTIYF. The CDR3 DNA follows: TGCAGTGCTGAAATGGGACTCGGCGCGGGAAACACCATATATTTT.